A single sample gave rise to the 27 T cell receptor beta chains below, sequenced in a study of cytomegalovirus exposure and HLA in healthy donors. Use of 60 Vbeta and 13 Jbeta primers characterized the PCR. Assay: immunoSEQ multiplex PCR; the TCRdb copy retains only in-frame clones and omits some. The sample gives 250,000 to 350,000 clones, 86% of which show up once; 4% is in the top ten. The sample comprised PBMCs. These receptors all come from a man aged 40-50 years in good health and CMV-seropositive.

This chain connects TRBV28 to TRBJ2-7; 8 bases agree with TRBD1. The CDR3 sequence is 15 residues long. In germline, CDR1 is MDHEN, CDR2 SYDVKM. V lost 4 bases, J lost 5 bases, and 10 bases stayed unmatched. For the CDR3, the DNA is TGTGCCAGCAGTTATGGACAGGGTTTTTACCACGAGCAGTACTTC. This encodes CASSYGQGFYHEQYF. The variable domain in full, completed from reference TRBV28 and TRBJ2-7, reads DVKVTQSSRYLVKRTGEKVFLECVQDMDHENMFWYRQDPGLGLRLIYFSYDVKMKEKGDIPEGYSVSREKKERFSLILESASTNQTSMYLCASSYGQGFYHEQYFGPGTRLTVT.

This clone is a singleton in its sample. This chain links TRBV4-2 with TRBJ2-2, with D possibly matching TRBD1 (6 bases). Germline V gene lookup returns CDR1 LGHNA and CDR2 YNFKEQ. The CDR3 contains 14 residues. The ends were cut back, 3 bases at V and 7 bases at J, with 12 bases in the middle. The CDR3 spells CASSQTTGIGELFF. CDR3 nucleotides: TGTGCCAGCAGCCAGACCACAGGGATCGGGGAGCTGTTTTTT.

This chain joins TRBV20-1 and TRBJ1-2; maybe TRBD1 (5 bases). The V and J ends lost 1 base and 7 bases respectively, with 7 bases between them. CDR1 and CDR2 (germline): DFQATT, SNEGSKA (reference sequence). The CDR3 totals 11 residues. Written as DNA, the CDR3 is TGCAGTGCTAGAGTCAGGGCTGGCTACACCTTC. It yields the protein CSARVRAGYTF.

The chain uses TRBV5-1 and TRBJ2-2; 8 positions match TRBD2. The CDR3 sequence is 16 residues long. The V segment lost 4 bases and the J segment 2 bases; nucleotides outside the gene matches: 7. From germline, CDR1 is SGHRS and CDR2 YFSETQ. The CDR3 sequence is CASSPQSGSNTGELFF. The CDR3, as DNA: TGCGCCAGCAGCCCCCAAAGCGGGAGTAACACCGGGGAGCTGTTTTTT.

The chain joins TRBV5-6 to TRBJ2-2, with D unclear. Trimming left V 0 bases short and J 4 bases short, with 16 bases between. The CDR3 loop spans 17 amino acids. CDR1 and CDR2 (germline): SGHDT, YYEEEE. Written as DNA, the CDR3 is TGTGCCAGCAGCTTGGGACCGAGCGTTTTCTCCACCGGGGAGCTGTTTTTT. The encoded protein is CASSLGPSVFSTGELFF. Combining the CDR3 with reference TRBV5-6 and TRBJ2-2 gives the whole variable domain DAGVTQSPTHLIKTRGQQVTLRCSPKSGHDTVSWYQQALGQGPQFIFQYYEEEERQRGNFPDRFSGHQFPNYSSELNVNALLLGDSALYLCASSLGPSVFSTGELFFGEGSRLTVL.

The V call is TRBV27, the J call TRBJ2-7, with TRBD2 as a possible D gene (6 bases). Trimming shortened V by 2 bases and J by 4 bases, and 15 bases separated the two germline ends. The germline V gene encodes CDR1 MNHEY and CDR2 SMNVEV (reference sequence). The length of the CDR3 is 15 residues. The DNA of the CDR3 is TGTGCCAGCAGTTTAGGGGGAGGACCTCGTTACGAGCAGTACTTC. Amino acid sequence: CASSLGGGPRYEQYF.

Only one count was recorded for this clone. The chain links TRBV27 to TRBJ2-2; TRBD2 agrees at 14 bases. Per germline, CDR1 MNHEY and CDR2 SMNVEV (reference sequence). The CDR3 totals 20 residues. The V gene end was trimmed by 9 bases and the J gene end by 4 bases; junction bases not matched to a gene: 19. CDR3 coding DNA: TGTGCCAGTCAACCCGTACCGGGACTAGCGGGAGTTCTGCCCACCGGGGAGCTGTTTTTT. Translation gives CASQPVPGLAGVLPTGELFF.

V gene TRBV2 combines with J gene TRBJ2-2, with TRBD1 as a possible D gene (5 bases). The CDR3 sequence is 13 residues long. The V end lost 0 bases, the J end lost 13 bases, and 12 bases lay between the germline ends. Per the germline V gene, CDR1 is SNHLY and CDR2 is FYNNEI. CDR3 in amino acids: CASSEAWQGGLFF. In nucleotides, the CDR3 is TGTGCCAGCAGTGAAGCGTGGCAGGGCGGGCTGTTTTTT.

The chain recombines TRBV5-1 with TRBJ1-1; the D is unclear. Germline CDR1 and CDR2: SGHRS and YFSETQ. The CDR3 covers 14 residues. V was clipped by 1 base and J by 0 bases, with 7 bases between them. CDR3 amino acids: CASSLLAVNTEAFF. The CDR3 DNA sequence: TGCGCCAGCAGCTTGTTGGCGGTGAACACTGAAGCTTTCTTT.

The chain is built from TRBV27 and TRBJ2-2; the D is unclear. The CDR3 covers 14 residues. With 3 bases removed from V and 3 bases from J, the gap between germline ends came to 8 bases. CDR1 is MNHEY and CDR2 is SMNVEV in the germline V gene (reference sequence). The CDR3 protein is CASSFYRYTGELFF. The CDR3 DNA follows: TGTGCCAGCAGTTTTTACAGATACACCGGGGAGCTGTTTTTT.

J is TRBJ1-2 and V is TRBV27; the match to TRBD1 covers 8 bases. This CDR3 is 14 amino acids long. Germline CDR1 and CDR2: MNHEY and SMNVEV (reference sequence). The ends lost 2 bases at V and 5 bases at J; junction bases unmatched: 4. The CDR3 region has the DNA TGTGCCAGCAGTTTAGACAGGGGTGGATATGGCTACACCTTC. Its protein product is CASSLDRGGYGYTF.

The chain links TRBV29-1 to TRBJ2-1, with unresolved D. Trimming cost V 3 bases and J 3 bases, with 3 bases left between them. From germline, CDR1 is SQVTM and CDR2 ANQGSEA. CDR3 length: 11 amino acids. Here the CDR3 DNA reads TGCAGCGTTGACCTCTACAATGAGCAGTTCTTC. Protein: CSVDLYNEQFF.

V usage is TRBV28 and J usage is TRBJ2-2; TRBD1 is a possible D gene (5 bases). The CDR3 covers 14 residues. The germline V and J ends were trimmed by 7 bases and 2 bases, with 11 bases remaining between them. Germline CDR1 is MDHEN and CDR2 is SYDVKM. The CDR3 coding sequence is TGTGCCAGCACCAGACAGCCTAACACCGGGGAGCTGTTTTTT. This encodes CASTRQPNTGELFF.

This clone has more than one count but fewer than ten. This sequence joins TRBV9 and TRBJ1-2; TRBD1 matches 8 bases. The germline CDR1 and CDR2 sequences are SGDLS and YYNGEE. The ends lost 3 bases at V and 2 bases at J; junction bases unmatched: 6. The CDR3 has 15 residues. CDR3 sequence reads: CASSELGTGNYGYTF. The DNA for the CDR3 is TGTGCCAGCAGCGAGTTGGGGACAGGAAACTATGGCTACACCTTC.

The CDR3 loop is CASSLKGQLNTEAFF. In DNA, the CDR3 is TGTGCCAGCTCCCTCAAGGGACAGCTGAACACTGAAGCTTTCTTT. The rearrangement joins TRBV18 to TRBJ1-1, with 7 bases that match TRBD1. V was pared by 6 bases and J by 0 bases, with 7 bases of the junction left unmatched. Germline V gene sequence: CDR1 KGHSH, CDR2 LQKENI. The CDR3 has 15 amino acids.

The rearrangement links TRBV4-3 to TRBJ1-1; TRBD1 matches 8 bases. The CDR3 sequence is 15 residues long. V gave up 0 bases and J gave up 13 bases; unmatched junction bases: 13. Germline values: CDR1 LGHNA, CDR2 YSLEER. CDR3 sequence reads: CASSQDSPTGDPGFF. CDR3 sequence (DNA): TGCGCCAGCAGCCAAGATTCTCCGACAGGGGACCCTGGTTTCTTT.

The chain employs TRBV11-2 and TRBJ2-1; 7 bases match TRBD2. The length of the CDR3 is 18 residues. The V gene's germline CDR1 is SGHAT and CDR2 FQNNGV. V shed 1 base and J 4 bases; nucleotides not matched to a gene: 13. CDR3 DNA: TGTGCCAGCAGCTTAGTGGGCCTGGGCGGGAGTCAATACAATGAGCAGTTCTTC. Protein product: CASSLVGLGGSQYNEQFF.

The chain is built from TRBV28 and TRBJ2-3; no firm D call. CDR3 size: 15 residues. Trimming removed 6 bases at V and 2 bases at J, with 15 bases between. In germline, CDR1 is MDHEN, CDR2 SYDVKM. CDR3 region: CASRDPTKNTDTQYF. CDR3 in DNA: TGTGCCAGCAGGGATCCGACAAAAAACACAGATACGCAGTATTTT.

This chain connects TRBV6-1 to TRBJ2-7, with no clear D. V was pared by 6 bases and J by 2 bases, with 11 bases between. Germline CDR1 MNHNS, CDR2 SASEGT. This CDR3 has 13 amino acids. The CDR3 DNA reads TGTGCCAGCAGACAGCCGCCAGCCTACGAGCAGTACTTC. Its protein is CASRQPPAYEQYF.

In its sample, this clone was seen once. The CDR3 sequence: CASSAGVAGRETQYF. In DNA, the CDR3 is TGCGCCAGCAGCGCCGGGGTAGCGGGACGAGAGACCCAGTACTTC. This chain links TRBV5-1 with TRBJ2-5; TRBD2 matches 8 bases. CDR1 and CDR2 (germline): SGHRS, YFSETQ. The V segment lost 4 bases and the J segment 4 bases; nucleotides outside the gene matches: 9. This CDR3 comprises 15 residues.

This chain links TRBV4-3 with TRBJ2-5; 7 bases align to TRBD1. V lost 4 bases to trimming and J lost 4 bases; unmatched junction nucleotides: 9. The CDR3 runs to 15 residues. Germline V gene lookup returns CDR1 LGHNA and CDR2 YSLEER. The CDR3 region has the DNA TGCGCCAGCAGCCCCTGGGTAGGGGGCGCAGAGACCCAGTACTTC. This encodes CASSPWVGGAETQYF.

V usage is TRBV7-6 and J usage is TRBJ2-7, with D possibly TRBD1 on 6 matching bases. V lost 1 base to trimming and J lost 7 bases, with 20 bases between them. Germline CDR1 is SGHVS and CDR2 is FNYEAQ. The length of the CDR3 is 16 residues. The CDR3 is CASSLEGQGLSGEQYF. As DNA, the CDR3 is TGTGCCAGCAGCTTAGAGGGGCAGGGGCTATCTGGGGAGCAGTACTTC.

With respect to this clone: Other DNA sequences in the same sample also yield this CDR3. The chain joins TRBV5-4 to TRBJ1-2; D might be TRBD1 (6 bases). Germline V gives CDR1 SGHNT, CDR2 YYREEE (reference sequence). CDR3 length: 14 residues. Trimming took off 0 bases at V and 2 bases at J, with 8 bases between the two ends. CDR3 amino acids: CASSLGGTNYGYTF. The CDR3 DNA is TGTGCCAGCAGCTTGGGGGGGACAAACTATGGCTACACCTTC.

In this sample, this clone turned up once. CDR3 amino acids: CSVEDRGGNTIYF. The CDR3 DNA is TGCAGCGTTGAGGACAGGGGTGGAAACACCATATATTTT. The V and J genes are TRBV29-1 and TRBJ1-3; TRBD1 agrees at 9 bases. The germline CDR1 and CDR2 sequences are SQVTM and ANQGSEA. J lost 3 bases, V lost 3 bases, and 0 bases had no gene match. The CDR3 covers 13 residues.

The rearrangement joins TRBV28 to TRBJ2-7, with TRBD2 matching over 9 bases. Per germline, CDR1 MDHEN and CDR2 SYDVKM. The junction had 6 bases not matched to a gene; V was cut back by 7 bases and J by 2 bases. The CDR3 extends over 14 amino acids. CDR3 in DNA: TGTGCCAGCAAGAGCGGGAGGCCCCCCTACGAGCAGTACTTC. This translates into CASKSGRPPYEQYF.

This chain links TRBV5-1 with TRBJ1-1; possible D gene TRBD1, 5 bases. CDR3 length equals 16 residues. The germline gives CDR1 SGHRS, CDR2 YFSETQ. Trimming removed 7 bases at V and 5 bases at J, with 24 bases between. The CDR3 nucleotides are TGCGCCAGCCAGGAGGGGCGCCTAGCAGGAAATACTGAAGCTTTCTTT. Translated, it gives CASQEGRLAGNTEAFF.

V gene TRBV6-6 combines with J gene TRBJ1-6, with D perhaps TRBD1 (6 bases). V lost 0 bases to trimming and J lost 10 bases, with 10 bases between them. Germline V gene sequence: CDR1 MNHNY, CDR2 SVGAGI (reference sequence). This CDR3 region has 14 residues. CDR3 nucleotide sequence: TGTGCCAGCAGTTACTCTGGGGGCTGGTCACCCCTCCACTTT. Translation gives CASSYSGGWSPLHF.